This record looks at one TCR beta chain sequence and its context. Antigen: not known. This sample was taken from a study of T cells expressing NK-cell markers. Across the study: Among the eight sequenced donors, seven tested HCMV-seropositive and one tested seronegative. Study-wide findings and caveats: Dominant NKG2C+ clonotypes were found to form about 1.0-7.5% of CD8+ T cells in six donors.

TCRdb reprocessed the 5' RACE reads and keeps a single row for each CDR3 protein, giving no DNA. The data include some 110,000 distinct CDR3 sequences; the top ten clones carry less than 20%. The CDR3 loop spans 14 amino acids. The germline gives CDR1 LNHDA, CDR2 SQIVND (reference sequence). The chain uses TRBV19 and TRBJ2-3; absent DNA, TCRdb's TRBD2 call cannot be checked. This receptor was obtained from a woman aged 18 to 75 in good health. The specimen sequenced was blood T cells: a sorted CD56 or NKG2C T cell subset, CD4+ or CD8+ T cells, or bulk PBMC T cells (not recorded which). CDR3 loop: CASSIVAIADTQYF.